What follows are 21 T cell receptor beta chains derived from one specimen sequenced in a study of T cell responses to AZD1222 COVID-19 vaccine. Data came from immunoSEQ multiplex PCR; TCRdb stores just in-frame clones and leaves some out. The sample lists some 99,000 clones, around nine tenths occurring once. Sequenced material: peripheral blood, taken 28 days after the second AZD1222 dose. These receptor sequences come from an adult who received the AZD1222 COVID-19 vaccine.

This sequence joins TRBV6-5 and TRBJ2-7, with D possibly TRBD2 on 6 matching bases. There are 15 residues in the CDR3. Germline V lookup: CDR1 MNHEY, CDR2 SVGAGI. Between the trimmed V and J ends, which lost 0 bases and 2 bases, there was a span of 11 bases. The chain's CDR3 is CASSYSGLKAYEQYF. For the CDR3, the DNA is TGTGCCAGCAGTTACTCGGGACTCAAAGCCTACGAGCAGTACTTC.

This chain connects TRBV30 to TRBJ2-1; D call uncertain. CDR1 is GTSNPN and CDR2 is SVGIG in the germline V gene (reference sequence). V was cut by 1 base and J by 9 bases, with 7 bases left in between. This CDR3 is built from 11 residues. CDR3 DNA sequence: TGTGCCTGGAGTGAGGAGAGTGAGCAGTTCTTC. Translation: CAWSEESEQFF.

The chain has TRBV7-2 and TRBJ2-7, with D possibly being TRBD1 or TRBD2 (5 bases each). V lost 6 bases and J 2 bases, leaving 14 bases between the germline ends. Germline V gene data show CDR1 as SGHTA and CDR2 as FQGNSA. The CDR3 totals 14 residues. CDR3 region: CASSSRGGPYEQYF. In nucleotides, the CDR3 is TGTGCCAGCAGTTCCCGGGGCGGCCCCTACGAGCAGTACTTC.

The rearrangement uses TRBV28 and TRBJ2-1; 10 bases agree with TRBD2. The CDR3 extends over 15 amino acids. CDR1 and CDR2 from the germline V gene are MDHEN and SYDVKM. J gave up 7 bases and V 8 bases, and 11 bases lay outside the gene matches. The CDR3 protein is CASPPAGGPNNEQFF. In DNA form, the CDR3 reads TGTGCCAGCCCCCCAGCGGGAGGGCCAAATAATGAGCAGTTCTTC.

This chain joins TRBV9 and TRBJ2-1, with D unresolved. The ends were cut back, 4 bases at V and 0 bases at J, with 17 bases in the middle. Germline V gene lookup returns CDR1 SGDLS and CDR2 YYNGEE. The CDR3 runs to 17 residues. DNA of the CDR3: TGTGCCAGCAGCCCAGACCTATCGGTGAGCTCCTACAATGAGCAGTTCTTC. Translating gives CASSPDLSVSSYNEQFF.

The chain uses TRBV5-1 and TRBJ1-1; 8 bases are shared with TRBD1. CDR3 length: 14 amino acids. Germline loops: CDR1 SGHRS, CDR2 YFSETQ. V dropped 4 bases and J dropped 1; count of bases not matched to a gene: 3. The CDR3 loop reads CASSVQGANTEAFF. Here the CDR3 DNA reads TGCGCCAGCAGCGTCCAGGGGGCGAACACTGAAGCTTTCTTT.

The chain has TRBV30 and TRBJ1-4, with D tentatively TRBD1 (6 bases). CDR1 is GTSNPN and CDR2 is SVGIG in the germline V gene (reference sequence). CDR3 size: 13 residues. V was trimmed by 5 bases and J by 8 bases, leaving 15 bases between them. The CDR3 DNA follows: TGTGCCTGGGAACCCGGGACACTAGAAAAACTGTTTTTT. Its protein product is CAWEPGTLEKLFF.

V is TRBV7-8 and J is TRBJ1-1; 9 nucleotides agree with TRBD1. This CDR3 comprises 14 residues. Per germline, CDR1 SGHVS and CDR2 FQNEAQ. The junction had 8 bases not matched to a gene; V was cut back by 1 base and J by 11 bases. The CDR3 DNA sequence: TGTGCCAGCAGCTTAGAGACAGGGGGTACTCGGGCTTTCTTT. Its translation is CASSLETGGTRAFF. The variable domain in full, completed from reference TRBV7-8 and TRBJ1-1, reads GAGVSQSPRYKVAKRGQDVALRCDPISGHVSLFWYQQALGQGPEFLTYFQNEAQLDKSGLPSDRFFAERPEGSVSTLKIQRTQQEDSAVYLCASSLETGGTRAFFGQGTRLTVV.

The DNA of the CDR3 is TGTGCCAGTAGTCAGACAGGTAGTGGCACCGGGGAGCTGTTTTTT. Protein product: CASSQTGSGTGELFF. The genes are TRBV19 and TRBJ2-2; a weak D match, TRBD1 (6 bases). V was trimmed by 5 bases and J by 4 bases, leaving 14 bases between them. The CDR3 has 15 amino acids. In germline, CDR1 is LNHDA, CDR2 SQIVND (reference sequence).

The chain combines TRBV12-3 or TRBV12-4 with TRBJ2-2, with D hard to call. This CDR3 comprises 13 residues. Deletions cut 7 bases from V and 0 bases from J, with 6 bases between. Here the CDR3 DNA reads TGTGCCAGCATGGACGCGAACACCGGGGAGCTGTTTTTT. This sequence encodes CASMDANTGELFF.

V is TRBV15 and J is TRBJ1-6; D remains ambiguous. The V gene lost 1 base and the J gene lost 6 bases, with 10 bases spanning the gap. There are 15 residues in the CDR3. The V gene's germline CDR1 is LNHNV and CDR2 YYDKDF (reference sequence). CDR3 sequence: CATSRGPVGNSPLHF. As DNA, the CDR3 is TGTGCCACCAGCAGAGGCCCCGTCGGTAATTCACCCCTCCACTTT.

This chain links TRBV6-5 with TRBJ2-7; the D gene is possibly TRBD1 (5 bases). The CDR3 has 12 residues. Germline V gene sequence: CDR1 MNHEY, CDR2 SVGAGI. Trimming pared 7 bases from V and 8 bases from J, leaving 15 bases between. The CDR3 DNA is TGTGCCAGCAAAAAACAGGATGCCCAGCAGTACTTC. Its translation is CASKKQDAQQYF.

V and J are TRBV3-1 (or the pseudogene TRBV3-2) and TRBJ2-1; 10 positions match TRBD2. The V segment lost 0 bases and the J segment 9 bases; nucleotides outside the gene matches: 5. From germline, CDR1 is LGHDT and CDR2 YNNKEL (reference sequence). The CDR3 length is 15 residues. The CDR3 here is CASSQDSGRKTEQFF. The CDR3 coding sequence is TGTGCCAGCAGCCAAGATAGCGGGAGGAAGACTGAGCAGTTCTTC.

This chain connects TRBV11-2 to TRBJ1-1; 9 nucleotides align to TRBD1. CDR3 length equals 14 residues. With 6 bases clipped from V and 0 bases from J, the junction kept 2 bases outside the gene matches. In germline, CDR1 is SGHAT, CDR2 FQNNGV. In DNA form, the CDR3 reads TGTGCCAGCAGTCGGACAGGGGTGAACACTGAAGCTTTCTTT. Residues: CASSRTGVNTEAFF.

V is TRBV19 and J is TRBJ2-7; possibly TRBD1 or TRBD2 for D (5 bases each). Trimming cost V 8 bases and J 1 base, with 18 bases left between them. Germline V gives CDR1 LNHDA, CDR2 SQIVND (reference sequence). This CDR3 comprises 15 residues. CDR3 coding DNA: TGTGCCAGTCCCCGAGCCCGGGGCCATTCCTACGAGCAGTACTTC. Its translation: CASPRARGHSYEQYF.

The chain links TRBV11-2 to TRBJ1-6, with TRBD1 matching 9 bases. CDR1 and CDR2 from the germline V gene are SGHAT and FQNNGV. The CDR3 length is 15 residues. V lost 1 base to trimming and J lost 6 bases; unmatched junction nucleotides: 1. The DNA for the CDR3 is TGTGCCAGCAGCTTAGGGACAGGGGTTAATTCACCCCTCCACTTT. Encoded protein: CASSLGTGVNSPLHF.

This rearrangement joins TRBV18 to TRBJ2-3, with D unclear. Germline V gene lookup returns CDR1 KGHSH and CDR2 LQKENI. Trimming left V 2 bases short and J 5 bases short, with 11 bases between. The CDR3 extends over 14 amino acids. CDR3 loop: CASSPINSQDTQYF. The CDR3 nucleotides are TGTGCCAGCTCACCAATCAACAGTCAAGATACGCAGTATTTT.

V gene TRBV10-3 combines with J gene TRBJ2-7; D possibly matches TRBD1 or TRBD2 (5 bases each). The length of the CDR3 is 13 residues. Trimming shortened V by 6 bases and J by 5 bases, and 14 bases separated the two germline ends. Germline V gene data show CDR1 as ENHRY and CDR2 as SYGVKD. The CDR3 bases are TGTGCCATCAGGGGGGAGAGTCATGACGAGCAGTACTTC. It yields the protein CAIRGESHDEQYF.

This chain uses TRBV7-9 with TRBJ2-4; no clear D gene. CDR1 and CDR2 (germline): SEHNR, FQNEAQ (reference sequence). The CDR3 contains 16 residues. Trimming pared 2 bases from V and 0 bases from J, leaving 11 bases between. The chain's CDR3 is CASSLIDKLAKNIQYF. In DNA, the CDR3 is TGTGCCAGCAGCTTAATTGACAAGTTAGCCAAAAACATTCAGTACTTC. The whole variable domain, filled in from reference TRBV7-9 and TRBJ2-4, reads DTGVSQNPRHKITKRGQNVTFRCDPISEHNRLYWYRQTLGQGPEFLTYFQNEAQLEKSRLLSDRFSAERPKGSFSTLEIQRTEQGDSAMYLCASSLIDKLAKNIQYFGAGTRLSVL.

A note on this clone: Other DNA sequences in this specimen translate into the identical CDR3. This chain uses TRBV6-5 with TRBJ2-7, with 10 bases identical to TRBD1. Trimming removed 5 bases from V and 0 bases from J; junction bases left unmatched: 4. CDR3 length: 15 residues. Germline V gene data show CDR1 as MNHEY and CDR2 as SVGAGI. CDR3 in DNA: TGTGCCAGCAGTACCCGGGACAGGGGCTCCTACGAGCAGTACTTC. Translating it yields CASSTRDRGSYEQYF.

The chain is built from TRBV3-1 (or the pseudogene TRBV3-2) and TRBJ2-1; D possibly corresponds to TRBD2 (6 bases). V was pared by 0 bases and J by 9 bases, with 18 bases between. Germline assignment: CDR1 LGHDT and CDR2 YNNKEL (reference sequence). The length of the CDR3 is 16 residues. CDR3 protein: CASSQDWLAFGGEQFF. DNA for the CDR3: TGTGCCAGCAGCCAAGATTGGCTAGCGTTTGGAGGTGAGCAGTTCTTC.